The 32 T cell receptor beta chains presented below share a single source sample, sequenced in a study of cytomegalovirus exposure and HLA in healthy donors. Primers included in the PCR were 60 Vbeta and 13 Jbeta primers. The repertoire was sequenced with immunoSEQ multiplex PCR; TCRdb's copy has only in-frame clones and lacks some. The data contain 100,000 to 120,000 clones, around 88% of them singletons. What was sequenced was PBMCs. Receptor source: a man aged 35 to 55 in good health and CMV-seronegative.

J is TRBJ2-2 and V is TRBV9; a possible D gene is TRBD1 (5 bases). The CDR3 is 18 amino acids. Looked up from germline, CDR1 is SGDLS and CDR2 is YYNGEE. Trimming removed 4 bases at V and 6 bases at J, with 25 bases between. The CDR3 DNA reads TGTGCCAGCAGCCCTAAAGGGGCAGGAGCTGCCCTTCCCGGGGAGCTGTTTTTT. The encoded protein is CASSPKGAGAALPGELFF.

This chain joins TRBV28 and TRBJ2-7, with 11 bases identical to TRBD1. The V gene's germline CDR1 is MDHEN and CDR2 SYDVKM. With 3 bases clipped from V and 3 bases from J, the junction kept 4 bases outside the gene matches. This CDR3 contains 15 residues. The DNA of the CDR3 is TGTGCCAGCAGTTTCCGAGGGACAGGGGGCTACGAGCAGTACTTC. Translated: CASSFRGTGGYEQYF.

The rearrangement uses TRBV4-1 and TRBJ1-1; D uncertain. The CDR3 has 13 residues. Trimming stripped 6 bases from V and 1 base from J, with 9 bases between. Germline V lookup: CDR1 MGHRA, CDR2 YSYEKL. The CDR3 coding sequence is TGCGCCAGCAGAGGACTATCGAACACTGAAGCTTTCTTT. Its translation is CASRGLSNTEAFF.

This chain connects TRBV5-1 to TRBJ1-5; D remains unclear. The CDR3 covers 13 residues. V dropped 5 bases and J dropped 6 bases, with 12 bases sitting between them. Germline-derived CDR1 and CDR2 are SGHRS and YFSETQ. The CDR3 nucleotides are TGCGCCAGCAGAGAGGCGGTTGGTCAGCCCCAGCATTTT. Its translation: CASREAVGQPQHF.

This chain connects TRBV6-5 to TRBJ2-7; maybe TRBD1 (5 bases). V was shortened by 6 bases and J by 5 bases, with 17 bases between the two germline ends. Germline V CDR1 and CDR2: MNHEY, SVGAGI. The CDR3 contains 14 residues. CDR3 sequence reads: CASRLTGPGHEQYF. CDR3 nucleotides: TGTGCCAGCAGACTCACGGGTCCAGGGCACGAGCAGTACTTC.

The genes are TRBV9 and TRBJ1-1; D is unclear. The V end was cut by 4 bases, the J end by 3 bases, with 10 bases between. CDR1 is SGDLS, CDR2 YYNGEE, per germline. The CDR3 is made up of 13 amino acids. The CDR3 DNA reads TGTGCCAGCAGCCCCTTCGGGGACACTGAAGCTTTCTTT. This translates into CASSPFGDTEAFF.

The rearrangement links TRBV7-6 to TRBJ1-5; D perhaps matches TRBD1 (6 bases). Trimming stripped 4 bases from V and 6 bases from J, with 13 bases between. Germline values: CDR1 SGHVS, CDR2 FNYEAQ. The CDR3 is made up of 14 amino acids. This CDR3 is CASSSQGSGQPQHF. CDR3 nucleotide sequence: TGTGCCAGCAGCTCACAGGGATCGGGTCAGCCCCAGCATTTT. Looking up the rest from reference TRBV7-6 and TRBJ1-5 gives the full variable domain: GAGVSQSPRYKVTKRGQDVALRCDPISGHVSLYWYRQALGQGPEFLTYFNYEAQQDKSGLPNDRFSAERPEGSISTLTIQRTEQRDSAMYRCASSSQGSGQPQHFGDGTRLSIL.

V is TRBV18 and J is TRBJ2-1; TRBD1 aligns across 11 bases. Trimming at V came to 3 bases and at J to 7 bases, leaving 5 bases not matched to a gene. The CDR3 runs to 15 residues. The germline gives CDR1 KGHSH, CDR2 LQKENI. CDR3 DNA sequence: TGTGCCAGCTCACCCGGACAGGGGGCAATTAATGAGCAGTTCTTC. Translated: CASSPGQGAINEQFF.

The chain combines TRBV30 with TRBJ1-1; 7 positions match TRBD1. CDR1 GTSNPN and CDR2 SVGIG come from the germline V gene (reference sequence). The length of the CDR3 is 13 residues. The ends lost 0 bases at V and 3 bases at J; junction bases unmatched: 1. The CDR3 loop is CAWSVRGDTEAFF. For the CDR3, the DNA is TGTGCCTGGAGTGTCAGGGGGGACACTGAAGCTTTCTTT.

The genes are TRBV7-8 and TRBJ1-6; D is possibly TRBD1 (5 bases). Trimming left V 2 bases short and J 7 bases short, with 12 bases between. Germline-derived CDR1 and CDR2 are SGHVS and FQNEAQ. This CDR3 region has 15 residues. The CDR3 DNA reads TGTGCCAGCAGCTTAAGGGGAGGGCCGAATTCACCCCTCCACTTT. This translates into CASSLRGGPNSPLHF.

The gene calls are TRBV5-1 and TRBJ1-1, with D possibly matching TRBD1 (5 bases). The CDR3 extends over 16 amino acids. The germline CDR1 and CDR2 sequences are SGHRS and YFSETQ. V was clipped by 0 bases and J by 4 bases, with 16 bases between them. The CDR3 DNA sequence: TGCGCCAGCAGCTTGGGGGTGGGAGGGGCGAGCACTGAAGCTTTCTTT. Translating it yields CASSLGVGGASTEAFF.

V usage is TRBV14 and J usage is TRBJ2-1, with 9 bases aligning to TRBD1. With V trimmed by 1 base and J by 2 bases, 0 bases remained unmatched. CDR3 length: 15 residues. CDR1 is SGHDN and CDR2 is FVKESK in the germline V gene. The CDR3 is CASSQGDRAYNEQFF. The CDR3 coding sequence is TGTGCCAGCAGCCAAGGGGACAGGGCCTACAATGAGCAGTTCTTC. The whole variable domain, filled in from reference TRBV14 and TRBJ2-1, reads EAGVTQFPSHSVIEKGQTVTLRCDPISGHDNLYWYRRVMGKEIKFLLHFVKESKQDESGMPNNRFLAERTGGTYSTLKVQPAELEDSGVYFCASSQGDRAYNEQFFGPGTRLTVL.

V usage is TRBV7-8 and J usage is TRBJ2-1; D is unclear. With 9 bases removed from V and 0 bases from J, the gap between germline ends came to 12 bases. Germline values: CDR1 SGHVS, CDR2 FQNEAQ. The CDR3 length is 14 residues. The CDR3: CASVHPSSYNEQFF. The CDR3 nucleotides read TGTGCCAGTGTCCACCCCAGCTCCTACAATGAGCAGTTCTTC.

The gene calls are TRBV27 and TRBJ1-6; TRBD1 might be the D (6 bases). Germline V gene sequence: CDR1 MNHEY, CDR2 SMNVEV (reference sequence). Trimming removed 6 bases from V and 10 bases from J, with 16 bases in between. The CDR3 is 14 residues long. The CDR3 spells CASRNRESSSPLHF. The CDR3 DNA sequence: TGTGCCAGCAGAAACAGGGAATCTTCGTCACCCCTCCACTTT.

The chain couples TRBV2 to TRBJ1-2, with 8 bases identical to TRBD1. V was pared by 6 bases and J by 3 bases, with 3 bases of the junction left unmatched. CDR1 is SNHLY and CDR2 is FYNNEI in the germline V gene. CDR3 length: 13 amino acids. CDR3 sequence: CASRQQGDYGYTF. CDR3 nucleotides: TGTGCCAGCAGACAACAGGGGGACTATGGCTACACCTTC.

The rearrangement joins TRBV7-2 to TRBJ2-7; no clear D. Germline CDR1 reads SGHTA; CDR2 reads FQGNSA. Trimming shortened V by 4 bases and J by 2 bases, and 12 bases separated the two germline ends. The CDR3 loop spans 14 amino acids. The CDR3 spells CASSYMKSAYEQYF. The CDR3, as DNA: TGTGCCAGCAGCTACATGAAATCCGCCTACGAGCAGTACTTC.

This sequence joins TRBV7-2 and TRBJ1-5; a weak D match, TRBD1 (6 bases). Per germline, CDR1 SGHTA and CDR2 FQGNSA. The CDR3 has 13 residues. Trimming took off 6 bases at V and 4 bases at J, with 10 bases between the two ends. This CDR3 is CASSGGPNQPQHF. CDR3 DNA sequence: TGTGCCAGCAGTGGGGGCCCGAATCAGCCCCAGCATTTT. Using reference TRBV7-2 and TRBJ1-5 for the parts outside the CDR3, the full variable domain is GAGVSQSPSNKVTEKGKDVELRCDPISGHTALYWYRQSLGQGLEFLIYFQGNSAPDKSGLPSDRFSAERTGGSVSTLTIQRTQQEDSAVYLCASSGGPNQPQHFGDGTRLSIL.

This clone was observed once. The CDR3 region is CASSPTGGSEKLFF. In DNA, the CDR3 is TGCGCCAGCAGCCCGACAGGGGGCTCTGAAAAACTGTTTTTT. The chain recombines TRBV5-1 with TRBJ1-4; TRBD1 matches at 10 bases. The germline V gene encodes CDR1 SGHRS and CDR2 YFSETQ. Unmatched junction bases numbered 4, after V lost 4 bases and J lost 7 bases. This CDR3 has 14 residues. Full variable domain (outside the CDR3, taken from reference TRBV5-1 and TRBJ1-4): KAGVTQTPRYLIKTRGQQVTLSCSPISGHRSVSWYQQTPGQGLQFLFEYFSETQRNKGNFPGRFSGRQFSNSRSEMNVSTLELGDSALYLCASSPTGGSEKLFFGSGTQLSVL.

The chain carries TRBV5-6 and TRBJ2-7, with 8 positions matching TRBD1. The germline V gene encodes CDR1 SGHDT and CDR2 YYEEEE. V dropped 3 bases and J dropped 4; count of bases not matched to a gene: 9. CDR3 length equals 15 residues. This CDR3 is CASSYPRTGRYEQYF. CDR3 sequence (DNA): TGTGCCAGCAGCTACCCCCGGACAGGGAGGTACGAGCAGTACTTC.

This clone was seen only once. V gene TRBV7-6 combines with J gene TRBJ2-3; maybe TRBD1 (7 bases). Per germline, CDR1 SGHVS and CDR2 FNYEAQ. The CDR3 extends over 16 amino acids. V was clipped by 1 base and J by 0 bases, with 11 bases between them. CDR3: CASSLGGTESTDTQYF. The DNA for the CDR3 is TGTGCCAGCAGCTTAGGCGGGACAGAAAGCACAGATACGCAGTATTTT.

This rearrangement joins TRBV9 to TRBJ2-5; D perhaps matches TRBD2 (5 bases). This CDR3 comprises 13 residues. Germline CDR1 reads SGDLS; CDR2 reads YYNGEE. The V and J ends lost 1 base and 5 bases respectively, with 9 bases between them. CDR3 amino acids: CASSVPGSETQYF. CDR3 DNA sequence: TGTGCCAGCAGCGTACCGGGGTCGGAGACCCAGTACTTC. The whole variable domain, remainder taken from reference TRBV9 and TRBJ2-5, is DSGVTQTPKHLITATGQRVTLRCSPRSGDLSVYWYQQSLDQGLQFLIQYYNGEERAKGNILERFSAQQFPDLHSELNLSSLELGDSALYFCASSVPGSETQYFGPGTRLLVL.

J is TRBJ1-6 and V is TRBV28; TRBD1 agrees at 7 bases. Germline lookup yields CDR1 MDHEN and CDR2 SYDVKM. The CDR3 has 16 amino acids. Unmatched junction bases numbered 10, after V lost 4 bases and J lost 7 bases. The CDR3 DNA reads as TGTGCCAGCAGTTCTAGTGCCAGGGGGAACAATTCACCCCTCCACTTT. It codes for CASSSSARGNNSPLHF.

This chain uses TRBV7-2 with TRBJ2-4; no definite D call. Trimming left V 4 bases short and J 3 bases short, with 4 bases between. The germline V gene has CDR1 SGHTA and CDR2 FQGNSA. The CDR3 sequence is 12 residues long. In DNA form, the CDR3 reads TGTGCCAGCAGCTCCTACAAAAACATTCAGTACTTC. Its protein is CASSSYKNIQYF. The complete variable domain, with remaining parts taken from reference TRBV7-2 and TRBJ2-4, reads GAGVSQSPSNKVTEKGKDVELRCDPISGHTALYWYRQSLGQGLEFLIYFQGNSAPDKSGLPSDRFSAERTGGSVSTLTIQRTQQEDSAVYLCASSSYKNIQYFGAGTRLSVL.

This clone was counted only a few times. The chain has TRBV7-9 and TRBJ2-1, with D possibly being TRBD1 (6 bases). Between the trimmed V and J ends, which lost 1 base and 5 bases, there was a span of 12 bases. Germline V lookup: CDR1 SEHNR, CDR2 FQNEAQ (reference sequence). The CDR3 runs 15 residues. The CDR3 sequence: CASSLVRQENNEQFF. The CDR3 region has the DNA TGTGCCAGCAGCTTAGTACGACAGGAAAACAATGAGCAGTTCTTC.

The chain uses TRBV7-2 and TRBJ2-3; 8 bases agree with TRBD2. V shed 5 bases, J shed 1 base, and the junction held 11 bases outside the gene matches. The CDR3 consists of 17 residues. Germline lookup yields CDR1 SGHTA and CDR2 FQGNSA. CDR3 DNA sequence: TGTGCCAGCAGCCTGGGACTAGGGAAAGGTGGCACAGATACGCAGTATTTT. Translated: CASSLGLGKGGTDTQYF. The full variable domain, rest sourced from reference TRBV7-2 and TRBJ2-3, is GAGVSQSPSNKVTEKGKDVELRCDPISGHTALYWYRQSLGQGLEFLIYFQGNSAPDKSGLPSDRFSAERTGGSVSTLTIQRTQQEDSAVYLCASSLGLGKGGTDTQYFGPGTRLTVL.

The chain carries TRBV7-9 and TRBJ2-7; no firm D call. There are 12 residues in the CDR3. Germline V gene data show CDR1 as SEHNR and CDR2 as FQNEAQ (reference sequence). With 2 bases removed from V and 3 bases from J, the gap between germline ends came to 5 bases. Written as DNA, the CDR3 is TGTGCCAGCAGCTTATCCTACTACGAGCAGTACTTC. It encodes CASSLSYYEQYF.

This clone was seen a single time. The chain has TRBV7-8 and TRBJ1-5; D not certain. The CDR3 spans 12 residues. Trimming pared 5 bases from V and 8 bases from J, leaving 10 bases between. The germline V gene has CDR1 SGHVS and CDR2 FQNEAQ. CDR3 DNA: TGTGCCAGCAGCCCCCTTTCAGAGCCCCAGCATTTT. This translates into CASSPLSEPQHF.

The genes are TRBV6-5 and TRBJ1-6; D is perhaps TRBD1 (6 bases). Per the germline V gene, CDR1 is MNHEY and CDR2 is SVGAGI. CDR3 length: 15 residues. Deletions cut 0 bases from V and 7 bases from J, with 10 bases between. Here the CDR3 reads CASSYSTGFNSPLHF. The CDR3 nucleotides are TGTGCCAGCAGTTACTCTACAGGGTTCAATTCACCCCTCCACTTT.

The V gene is TRBV6-1, the J gene TRBJ2-3, with 9 bases that match TRBD2. Germline values: CDR1 MNHNS, CDR2 SASEGT. Trimming cost V 2 bases and J 6 bases; bases outside gene matches: 15. CDR3 length: 18 residues. The CDR3 is CASSELGIVGTSRDTQYF. Here the CDR3 DNA reads TGTGCCAGCAGTGAACTGGGGATAGTTGGGACTAGCAGGGATACGCAGTATTTT.

V gene TRBV29-1 combines with J gene TRBJ1-5, with 8 nucleotides matching TRBD1. The CDR3 sequence is 15 residues long. CDR1 and CDR2 from the germline V gene are SQVTM and ANQGSEA. The CDR3 nucleotides are TGCAGACGGGGACAGGAGAGAGATAGCAATCAGCCCCAGCATTTT. It encodes CRRGQERDSNQPQHF.

The chain links TRBV6-5 to TRBJ1-2, with D unresolved. The germline V and J ends were trimmed by 0 bases and 1 base, with 6 bases remaining between them. The germline V gene has CDR1 MNHEY and CDR2 SVGAGI. CDR3 length equals 14 residues. The CDR3: CASSYSQINYGYTF. The CDR3 nucleotides are TGTGCCAGCAGTTACTCGCAGATTAACTATGGCTACACCTTC.

This clone was recorded once. V usage is TRBV6-5 and J usage is TRBJ1-2; the D gene is possibly TRBD1 (6 bases). The CDR3 totals 14 residues. The V gene's germline CDR1 is MNHEY and CDR2 SVGAGI. Trimming cost V 6 bases and J 2 bases, with 13 bases left between them. CDR3 in amino acids: CASSDRFGNYGYTF. The CDR3 bases are TGTGCCAGCAGCGACAGGTTCGGGAACTATGGCTACACCTTC.